This T cell receptor (beta chain) was identified during a study of T cells in localized non-small cell lung cancer. Study-level results: When the top 100 tumor clones were examined, a median around 58 of them also appeared in the adjacent lung, which was paired and uninvolved.

Germline CDR1 MNHGY, CDR2 SAAAGT. The CDR3 loop spans 14 amino acids. After removal of 8 bases from V and 0 bases from J, the junction contained 6 bases not matched to a gene. The table lists this clone with a few counts. Antigen unknown. Data came from immunoSEQ multiplex PCR; TCRdb stores just in-frame clones and leaves some out. The table shows around 1,600 clones, with about 36% occurring only once. The chain couples TRBV6-8 to TRBJ2-7; TRBD2 agrees at 8 bases. The receptor was derived from a female donor of 60 years or more with stage I lung adenocarcinoma. Sequencing was performed on lung tumor tissue, taken before any cancer treatment. DNA of the CDR3: TGTGCCAGCGGGTTCGGGGGGGGCTCCTACGAGCAGTACTTC. Its protein product is CASGFGGGSYEQYF.